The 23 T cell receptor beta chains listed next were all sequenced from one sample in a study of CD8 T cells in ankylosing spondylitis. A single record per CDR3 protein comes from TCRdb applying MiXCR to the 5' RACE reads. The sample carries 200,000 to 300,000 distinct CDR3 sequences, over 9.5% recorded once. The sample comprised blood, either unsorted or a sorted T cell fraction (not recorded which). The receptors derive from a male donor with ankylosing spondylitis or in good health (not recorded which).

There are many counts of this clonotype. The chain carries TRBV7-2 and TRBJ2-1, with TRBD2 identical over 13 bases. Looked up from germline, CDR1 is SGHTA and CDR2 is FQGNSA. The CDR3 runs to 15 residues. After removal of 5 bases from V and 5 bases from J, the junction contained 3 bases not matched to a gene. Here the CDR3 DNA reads TGTGCCAGCAGCCGGGGACTAGCGGGGAACAATGAGCAGTTCTTC. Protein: CASSRGLAGNNEQFF.

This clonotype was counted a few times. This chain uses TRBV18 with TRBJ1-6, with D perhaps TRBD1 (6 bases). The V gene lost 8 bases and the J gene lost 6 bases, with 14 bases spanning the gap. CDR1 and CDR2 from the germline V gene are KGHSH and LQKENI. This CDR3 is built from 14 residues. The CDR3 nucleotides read TGTGCCAGCCGTCCGGGACACCTTAATTCACCCCTCCACTTT. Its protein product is CASRPGHLNSPLHF.

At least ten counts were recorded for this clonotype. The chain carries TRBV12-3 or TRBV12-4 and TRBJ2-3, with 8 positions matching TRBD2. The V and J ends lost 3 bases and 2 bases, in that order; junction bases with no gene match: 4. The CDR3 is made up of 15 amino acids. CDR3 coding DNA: TGTGCCAGCAGTTTCCTACTAGCGGACACAGATACGCAGTATTTT. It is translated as CASSFLLADTDTQYF.

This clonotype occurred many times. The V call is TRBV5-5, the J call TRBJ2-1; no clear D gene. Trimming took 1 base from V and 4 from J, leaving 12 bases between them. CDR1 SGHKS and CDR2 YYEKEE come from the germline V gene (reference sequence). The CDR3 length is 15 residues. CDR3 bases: TGTGCCAGCAGCTTGTCCTTAGCAAATTACAATGAGCAGTTCTTC. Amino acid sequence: CASSLSLANYNEQFF.

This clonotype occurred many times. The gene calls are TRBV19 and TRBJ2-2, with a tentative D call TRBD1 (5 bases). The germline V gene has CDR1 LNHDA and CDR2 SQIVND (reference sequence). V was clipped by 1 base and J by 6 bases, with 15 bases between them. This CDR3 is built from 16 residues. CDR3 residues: CASSIGQGLFAGELFF. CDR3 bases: TGTGCCAGTAGTATAGGCCAGGGTCTGTTCGCCGGGGAGCTGTTTTTT.

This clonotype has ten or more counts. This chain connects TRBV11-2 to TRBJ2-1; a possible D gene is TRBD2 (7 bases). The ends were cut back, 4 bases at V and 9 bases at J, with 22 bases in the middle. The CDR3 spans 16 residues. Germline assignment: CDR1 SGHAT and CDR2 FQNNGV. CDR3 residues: CASSSAVWAGAGEQFF. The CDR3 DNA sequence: TGTGCCAGCAGCTCAGCAGTTTGGGCGGGGGCGGGTGAGCAGTTCTTC.

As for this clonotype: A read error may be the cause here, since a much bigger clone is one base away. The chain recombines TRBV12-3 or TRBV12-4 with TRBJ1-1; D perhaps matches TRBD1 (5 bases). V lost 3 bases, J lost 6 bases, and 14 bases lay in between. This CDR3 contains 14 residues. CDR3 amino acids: CASSFGSGYAEAFF. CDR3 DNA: TGTGCCAGCAGTTTTGGTTCAGGGTACGCTGAAGCTTTCTTT.

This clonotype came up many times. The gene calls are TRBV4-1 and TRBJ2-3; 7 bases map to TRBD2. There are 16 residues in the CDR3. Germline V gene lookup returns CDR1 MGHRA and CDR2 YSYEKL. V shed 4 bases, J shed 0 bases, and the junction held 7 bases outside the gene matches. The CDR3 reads CASSPTIAGSTDTQYF. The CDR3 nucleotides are TGCGCCAGCAGCCCTACTATAGCGGGTAGCACAGATACGCAGTATTTT.

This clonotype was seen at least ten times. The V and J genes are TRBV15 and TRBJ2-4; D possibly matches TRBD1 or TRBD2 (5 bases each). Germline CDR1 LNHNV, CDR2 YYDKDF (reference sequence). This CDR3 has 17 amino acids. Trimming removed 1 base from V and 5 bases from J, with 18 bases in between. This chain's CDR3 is CATSRAMSSMGENIQYF. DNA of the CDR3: TGTGCCACCAGCAGAGCCATGTCGTCGATGGGGGAAAACATTCAGTACTTC.

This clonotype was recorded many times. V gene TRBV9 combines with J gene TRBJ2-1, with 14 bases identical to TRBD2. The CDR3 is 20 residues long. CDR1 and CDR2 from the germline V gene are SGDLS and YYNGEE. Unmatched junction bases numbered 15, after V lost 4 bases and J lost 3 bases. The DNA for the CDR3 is TGTGCCAGCAGCCCAAAGGGACTAGCGGGAGAGGGTAGGTTCTACAATGAGCAGTTCTTC. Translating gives CASSPKGLAGEGRFYNEQFF.

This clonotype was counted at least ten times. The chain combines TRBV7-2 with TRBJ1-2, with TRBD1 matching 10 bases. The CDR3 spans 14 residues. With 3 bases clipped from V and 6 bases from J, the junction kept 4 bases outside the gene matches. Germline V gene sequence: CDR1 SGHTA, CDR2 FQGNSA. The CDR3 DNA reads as TGTGCCAGCAGCTTGGACAGGGGGGGAGATGGCTACACCTTC. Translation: CASSLDRGGDGYTF.

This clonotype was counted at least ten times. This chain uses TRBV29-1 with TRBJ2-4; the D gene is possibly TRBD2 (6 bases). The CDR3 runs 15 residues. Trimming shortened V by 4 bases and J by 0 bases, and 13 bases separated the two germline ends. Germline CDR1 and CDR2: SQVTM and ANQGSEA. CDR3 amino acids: CSVGTGGIAKNIQYF. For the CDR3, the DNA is TGCAGCGTTGGAACAGGAGGGATAGCCAAAAACATTCAGTACTTC. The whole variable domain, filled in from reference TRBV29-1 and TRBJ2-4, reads SAVISQKPSRDICQRGTSLTIQCQVDSQVTMMFWYRQQPGQSLTLIATANQGSEATYESGFVIDKFPISRPNLTFSTLTVSNMSPEDSSIYLCSVGTGGIAKNIQYFGAGTRLSVL.

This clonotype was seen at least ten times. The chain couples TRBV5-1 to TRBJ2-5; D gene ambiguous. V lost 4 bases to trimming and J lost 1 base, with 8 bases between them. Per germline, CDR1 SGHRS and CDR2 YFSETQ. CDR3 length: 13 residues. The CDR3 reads CASSPRPQETQYF. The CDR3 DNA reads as TGCGCCAGCAGCCCCAGGCCCCAAGAGACCCAGTACTTC.

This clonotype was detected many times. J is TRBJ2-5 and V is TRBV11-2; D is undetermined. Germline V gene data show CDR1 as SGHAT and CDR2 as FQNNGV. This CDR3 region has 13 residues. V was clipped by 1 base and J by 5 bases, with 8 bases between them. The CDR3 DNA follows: TGTGCCAGCAGCTTAGTTGGATCTGAGACCCAGTACTTC. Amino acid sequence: CASSLVGSETQYF.

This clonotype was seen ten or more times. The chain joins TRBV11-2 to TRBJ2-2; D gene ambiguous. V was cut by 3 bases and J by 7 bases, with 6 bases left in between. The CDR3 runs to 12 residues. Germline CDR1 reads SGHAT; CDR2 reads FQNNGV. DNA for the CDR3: TGTGCCAGCAGCTTTGAAGTCGGGGAGCTGTTTTTT. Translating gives CASSFEVGELFF.

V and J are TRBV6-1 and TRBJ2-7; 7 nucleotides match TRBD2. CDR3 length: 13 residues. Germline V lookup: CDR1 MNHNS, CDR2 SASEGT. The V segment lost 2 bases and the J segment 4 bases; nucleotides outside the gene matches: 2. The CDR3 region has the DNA TGTGCCAGCAGTGAATACGGGAGGTACGAGCAGTACTTC. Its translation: CASSEYGRYEQYF.

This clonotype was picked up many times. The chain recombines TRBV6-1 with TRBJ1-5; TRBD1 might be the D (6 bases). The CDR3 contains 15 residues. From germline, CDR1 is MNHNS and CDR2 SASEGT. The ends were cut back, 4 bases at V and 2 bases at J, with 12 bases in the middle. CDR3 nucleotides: TGTGCCAGCAGTGCCCAGGCAGGGGGCAATCAGCCCCAGCATTTT. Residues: CASSAQAGGNQPQHF.

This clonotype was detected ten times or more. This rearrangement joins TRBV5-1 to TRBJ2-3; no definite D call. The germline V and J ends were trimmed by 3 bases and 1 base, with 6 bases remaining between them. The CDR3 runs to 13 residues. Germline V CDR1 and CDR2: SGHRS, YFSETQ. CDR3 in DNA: TGCGCCAGCAGCTCCCTGGGCACAGATACGCAGTATTTT. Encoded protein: CASSSLGTDTQYF.

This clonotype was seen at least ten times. CDR3 sequence reads: CASSRTSGRVLNEQFF. The CDR3 DNA reads as TGTGCCAGTAGCCGGACTAGCGGGAGGGTGCTCAATGAGCAGTTCTTC. The gene calls are TRBV19 and TRBJ2-1; 15 bases align to TRBD2. The V segment lost 6 bases and the J segment 6 bases; nucleotides outside the gene matches: 6. CDR1 LNHDA and CDR2 SQIVND come from the germline V gene (reference sequence). The CDR3 is made up of 16 amino acids.

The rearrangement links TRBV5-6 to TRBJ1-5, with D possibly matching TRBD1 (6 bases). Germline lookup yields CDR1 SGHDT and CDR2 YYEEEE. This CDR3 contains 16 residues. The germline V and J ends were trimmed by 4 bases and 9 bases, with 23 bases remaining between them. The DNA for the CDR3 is TGTGCCAGCAGCCGACGAGAGACAGGAACTGGGCGGCCCCAGCATTTT. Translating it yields CASSRRETGTGRPQHF.

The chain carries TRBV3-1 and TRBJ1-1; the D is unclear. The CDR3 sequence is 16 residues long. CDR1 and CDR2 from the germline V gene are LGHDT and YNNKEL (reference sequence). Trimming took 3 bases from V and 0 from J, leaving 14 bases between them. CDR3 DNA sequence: TGTGCCAGCAGCCACAAACTTTCCTTTATGAACACTGAAGCTTTCTTT. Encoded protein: CASSHKLSFMNTEAFF.

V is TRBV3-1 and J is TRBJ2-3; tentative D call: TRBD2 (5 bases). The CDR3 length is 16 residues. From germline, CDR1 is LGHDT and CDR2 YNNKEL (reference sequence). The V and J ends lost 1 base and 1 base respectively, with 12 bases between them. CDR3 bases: TGTGCCAGCAGCCAAGTTACTAGAACCGGCACAGATACGCAGTATTTT. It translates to CASSQVTRTGTDTQYF.

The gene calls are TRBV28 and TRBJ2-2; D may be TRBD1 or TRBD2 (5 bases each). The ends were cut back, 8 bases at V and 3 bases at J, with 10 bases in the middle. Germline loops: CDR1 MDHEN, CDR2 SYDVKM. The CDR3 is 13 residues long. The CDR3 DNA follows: TGTGCCAGCGGCAGAGGGGACACCGGGGAGCTGTTTTTT. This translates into CASGRGDTGELFF.